Given below is one T cell receptor (beta chain) in context. The sample holds one count of this clone. This receptor's antigen is unknown. No base-level quality is on record; no much larger clone is a single base apart. The CDR3 starts with the cysteine, ends with the phenylalanine, and has 15 residues. The kept DNA is CDR3 alone, 45 bases in frame from the first base. For CDR1 and CDR2, the germline V gene (reference sequence) lists MNHNY and SVGAGI. V trim: 7 bases; J trim: 3 bases; unmatched bases: 10. The library came from the immunoSEQ multiplex PCR assay. For the multiplex PCR, a mixture combining 60 forward primers for TCR Vbeta segments and 13 reverse primers for TCR Jbeta segments was used. A multiplex PCR assay on genomic DNA amplified the CDR3 region of rearranged TCR beta genes. On the Illumina HiSeq System, the amplified TCR beta libraries were sequenced as 87-base-pair reads. The authors processed their data as follows. Across the 500 to 750 repertoires, a later analysis counted 80 million or so unique TCR beta chains, roughly 11 million of which were shared by at least two donors. Raw reads were error-corrected and collapsed into unique sequences by a nearest-neighbor algorithm in which closely related sequences were merged to remove PCR and sequencing errors. CDR3 sequences were aligned to IMGT reference sequences to assign V, D and J gene segments. Each retained sequence needed at least a six-nucleotide match to both a V gene segment and a J gene segment. Rearrangements were classified as productive when the CDR3 lacked stop codons and remained in frame with V and J, and all other rearrangements were classified as non-productive. CDR3 was defined according to IMGT convention as the region running from the second conserved V-encoded cysteine to the conserved J-encoded phenylalanine. In an earlier analysis of around 600 of the donors, sequences lacking an unambiguous match to a single V gene segment were excluded. In an earlier analysis of 500 to 750 of the donors, V segments were called functional above 56.7% productive rearrangements and were called segregating when the between-donor standard deviation exceeded 5%. A statistical classification framework was built to diagnose cytomegalovirus status from the catalog of TCR beta chain sequences. V and J gene assignment, in a later analysis, came from comparing TCR nucleotide sequences with IMGT/GENE-DB human TR gene sequences. In a later analysis, CDR3 sequences and most-parsimonious VDJ recombination scenarios were assigned using the TCRdist pipeline. A later analysis defined each TCR beta chain by its CDR3 amino acid sequence plus V-gene family, and excluded reads lacking a unique V-gene family. In a later analysis, around 600 highly shared, low-generation-probability nucleotide sequences were removed to address suspected cross-contamination and a sequencing artifact. For each public chain, a later analysis derived a clonal expansion index from normalized ranks of inferred template counts within each repertoire. Generation probabilities in a later analysis came from a VDJ recombination model fitted to out-of-frame rearrangements, and those results were checked against IGoR. In a later analysis, TCR-TCR, TCR-HLA and TCR-CMV co-occurrence was scored with hypergeometric tests, and a repertoire-size bias correction was applied to TCR pairs. In a later analysis, false discovery rates were estimated by permuting HLA or CMV assignments 20 times. A later analysis grouped co-occurring TCRs with DBSCAN, adding TCRdist sequence similarity when clustering within HLA-allele-positive subsets. For co-occurrence clustering, repertoires with fewer than 30,000 or more than 120,000 public chains were excluded, along with four or five repertoires with anomalous nucleotide sharing. This is the immuneACCESS table as TCRdb keeps it, with only in-frame sequences that have V and J called. A part of the clones is gone; compared with another copy, unresolved V genes explain less than half, and the rest is unexplained. D and trimming come from the DNA, and the V and J calls and clone size come from that table. In this sample the table shows roughly 100,000 clones, over 75% of which occur a single time. The top ten hold roughly 4.8% of the sample.

These data are taken from a study of cytomegalovirus exposure and HLA in healthy donors (dated by TCRdb to 2016 to 2017). At the level of the whole study: According to an earlier analysis of 550 to 700 of the donors, about 180 million T cells yielded some 110 million unique TCR beta sequences and less than 300 Gb of sequence data. Every discovery cohort repertoire had been produced on one sequencing platform. A later analysis re-analyzed previously published TCR beta repertoires from about 600 donors and added high-resolution HLA genotyping to study TCR occurrence patterns. About 280 gigabases of sequencing data and around 85 million unique TCR sequences made up an early release that covered roughly 670 HLA-typed donors. The study used immunosequencing to profile the T cell repertoires of hundreds of subjects and linked those repertoires to cytomegalovirus serostatus. Among the roughly 390 genotyped donors, 81% belonged to the genetic ancestry cluster associated with self-reported Caucasian donors. On average, over 200,000 unique TCR beta nucleotide sequences were sequenced per donor among several hundred genotyped donors of the cohort, with roughly 18% of those sequences being non-productive. The study aimed to test whether signatures of past pathogen exposure could be identified by cataloging public T cell receptors. Along with the approximately 600-subject first cohort, a separate validation cohort of more than 90 different subjects was used. To decide whether each TCR beta V gene segment behaved as functional or pseudogenic, an earlier analysis of some 600 of the donors relied on high-throughput TCR beta sequencing. Donor age, sex, ethnicity and CMV serostatus were compiled together with the repertoire data. To predict cytomegalovirus infection status, the study brought together high-throughput TCR immunosequencing, statistical association of individual TCRs with disease status, and machine learning. Rather than using new phenotypic data, the later analysis identified candidate immune exposures from TCR beta sequences and from how often those sequences occurred across donors. HLA typing covered class I and class II loci at four-digit resolution. A later genetic analysis took genome-wide SNP genotypes for about three fifths of the 666 donors and used that subset as a discovery cohort. About five DR-DQ haplotypes were treated as single units for association and clustering because of strong linkage in the cohort. The number of typed donors differed by locus: about 620-630 for A, B, C, DRB1 and DQB1; 522 for DQA1; some 610 for DPA1; and about 450 for DPB1. Beyond this particular receptor, the publication reports: Because HLA typing was missing for some donors at each locus, association tests included only the typed subset. In a later analysis, HLA-associated TCR beta chains showed more clonal expansion and lower generation probabilities than non-associated chains that were equally common. A cluster of highly shared sequence variants was judged likely to be a technical artifact of the sequencing pipeline. A total of roughly 160 TCR beta chains were listed by the study as associated with cytomegalovirus. In vitro tests confirmed that three of the cytomegalovirus-associated TCR beta chains recognize cytomegalovirus antigens. An earlier analysis of approximately 570 of the donors showed that most TCR beta V segments appeared in productive rearrangements either about 87% or about 30% of the time, which broadly matched IMGT annotations. According to a later analysis, parvovirus B19, influenza, CMV and Epstein-Barr virus appeared linked to several top co-occurrence clusters. Most CMV-associated TCR beta chains appeared to be HLA-restricted in a later analysis, and the HLA associations seemed to be driven largely by CMV exposure. V-gene and J-gene trimming of TCR beta chains was associated with a missense DCLRE1C variant in a later genetic analysis, and the association was replicated in an independent cohort. CMV serostatus was the only immune exposure information available for the cohort. Specific HLA alleles were associated with 16,951 TCR beta sequences at a false discovery rate of 0.05 in a later analysis. According to a later analysis, TCR association rates differed among HLA loci, with DRB1 alleles showing the most associated TCRs and HLA-C alleles showing the fewest. When HLA alleles, especially DR and DQ, strongly co-occurred, TCR associations were difficult to assign to individual alleles. Most TCR sequences were observed very rarely across donors, whereas some public TCRs were present in many individuals. In a later genetic analysis, fewer N-insertions in productive TCRs were reported among donors in an Asian-associated ancestry cluster than the roughly 700-donor mean. A further reported finding was that TCR beta sequences accurately predicted the HLA-A and HLA-B alleles for most subjects in the first cohort. The classifier was reported to diagnose cytomegalovirus status with high specificity and sensitivity in both the original and validation cohorts. The cohort was sequenced for TCR beta chains only, and without alpha or paired-chain data the features that could be detected were limited. The 87-base-pair reads could not distinguish some IMGT-functional V segments, including TRBV6-2 and TRBV6-3, so those segments were excluded. The presence/absence analyses assumed that sequencing depth was roughly uniform across donors, and that assumption may not be true. Because counts were too low, seventeen rarely observed V segments, including chromosome 9 orphons, were left out of the earlier analysis of over 550 of the donors. According to the authors, the approach could potentially be generalized to other disease states and immunological phenotypes. Linkage disequilibrium might explain the correlated functional status among segregating V segments, but an unknown experimental factor could not be ruled out.

The cohort consisted of fewer than 700 healthy bone marrow donors. All cohort members were sampled while nominally healthy, although unrecorded immune exposures were likely present. The donor was CMV seropositive and was included in the group of some 290 seropositive cohort members. Every donor gave a peripheral blood sample, and the peripheral blood mononuclear cells from that sample were used for TCR beta sequencing. The Qiagen DNeasy Blood Extraction Kit was used to extract genomic DNA from the blood cell samples. The sample consisted of PBMCs. This receptor was identified in a man aged 30-40 years in good health and CMV-seropositive. The chain was built from TRBV6-6 and TRBJ2-7; TRBD1 agrees with 9 junctional bases. The DNA sequence is as follows: TGTGCCAGCACCGATGGAGGGACAGGGAGCTACGAGCAGTACTTC. This sequence encodes CASTDGGTGSYEQYF.